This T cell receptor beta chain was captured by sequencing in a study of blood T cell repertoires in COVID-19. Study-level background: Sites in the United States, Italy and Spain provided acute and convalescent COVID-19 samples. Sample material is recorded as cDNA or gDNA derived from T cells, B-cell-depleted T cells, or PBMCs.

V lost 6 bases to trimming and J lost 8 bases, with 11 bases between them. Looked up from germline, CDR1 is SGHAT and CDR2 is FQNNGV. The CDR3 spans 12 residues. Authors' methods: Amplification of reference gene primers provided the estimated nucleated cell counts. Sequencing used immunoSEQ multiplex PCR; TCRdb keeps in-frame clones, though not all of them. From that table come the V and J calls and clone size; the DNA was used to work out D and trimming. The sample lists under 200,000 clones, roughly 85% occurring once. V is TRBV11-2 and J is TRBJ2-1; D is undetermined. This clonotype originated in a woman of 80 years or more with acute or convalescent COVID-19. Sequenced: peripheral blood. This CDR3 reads CASSLVADEQFF. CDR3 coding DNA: TGTGCCAGCAGTCTCGTGGCGGATGAGCAGTTCTTC.